Below, 18 T cell receptor beta chains from the same sample are listed, as sequenced in a study of OX40 agonist ivuxolimab in advanced cancers. Profiled with immunoSEQ multiplex PCR; TCRdb holds only in-frame clones, not every one. The sample yields around 67,000 clones, almost 85% seen once. The sequencing here drew on CD4+ or CD8+ T cells sorted from blood, taken in a trial of the OX40 agonist ivuxolimab. These TCRs come from an adult with an advanced solid tumor such as melanoma, head and neck, liver or kidney cancer.

This chain connects TRBV29-1 to TRBJ2-5, with D hard to call. V lost 6 bases to trimming and J lost 2 bases, with 10 bases between them. CDR1 and CDR2 from the germline V gene are SQVTM and ANQGSEA. This CDR3 has 12 amino acids. For the CDR3, the DNA is TGCAGCGTGCTTAGTGGGCAAGAGACCCAGTACTTC. Translation gives CSVLSGQETQYF.

This chain links TRBV5-6 with TRBJ1-1; 7 bases are shared with TRBD1. Per germline, CDR1 SGHDT and CDR2 YYEEEE. This CDR3 has 16 amino acids. The V gene end was trimmed by 0 bases and the J gene end by 14 bases; junction bases not matched to a gene: 19. The CDR3 protein is CASSLGPKGDSALRFF. The CDR3 nucleotides are TGTGCCAGCAGCTTGGGCCCCAAGGGGGACAGTGCCCTTCGCTTCTTT.

The V and J genes are TRBV9 and TRBJ2-1; TRBD2 agrees at 10 bases. The CDR3 runs to 16 residues. V shed 0 bases, J shed 2 bases, and the junction held 2 bases outside the gene matches. CDR1 and CDR2 (germline): SGDLS, YYNGEE. The CDR3 DNA reads as TGTGCCAGCAGCGTAGGGGGGACTAGCGCCTACAATGAGCAGTTCTTC. Its translation: CASSVGGTSAYNEQFF.

This chain uses TRBV10-3 with TRBJ1-1; D ambiguous. The CDR3 runs 13 residues. Germline assignment: CDR1 ENHRY and CDR2 SYGVKD. Trimming pared 8 bases from V and 8 bases from J, leaving 18 bases between. CDR3 DNA sequence: TGTGCCATCGGGCGGGGAGGCCTGGGGGAAGCTTTCTTT. It is translated as CAIGRGGLGEAFF.

The chain joins TRBV6-6 to TRBJ2-7, with D perhaps matching TRBD1 (5 bases). Trimming cost V 1 base and J 4 bases, with 8 bases left between them. Germline V gene sequence: CDR1 MNHNY, CDR2 SVGAGI (reference sequence). CDR3 length: 13 residues. The CDR3 coding sequence is TGTGCCAGCAGTTACTTCACAGGTTACGAGCAGTACTTC. Encoded protein: CASSYFTGYEQYF.

The V call is TRBV7-6, the J call TRBJ1-4; 9 bases map to TRBD1. Losses at the gene ends were 3 bases for V and 8 bases for J; bases not matched to a gene: 4. Germline CDR1 reads SGHVS; CDR2 reads FNYEAQ. The CDR3 extends over 14 amino acids. The CDR3 spells CASSFGQGREKLFF. The CDR3 nucleotides are TGTGCCAGCAGCTTCGGACAGGGGCGAGAAAAACTGTTTTTT.

The sample holds a few counts of this clone. This sequence joins TRBV11-3 and TRBJ2-7, with a weak D call TRBD1 (6 bases). The germline V gene encodes CDR1 SGHNT and CDR2 YENEEA. This CDR3 is built from 13 residues. The V end lost 5 bases, the J end lost 5 bases, and 13 bases lay between the germline ends. In nucleotides, the CDR3 is TGTGCCAGCAGCGCTACAGGGACCCACGAGCAGTACTTC. Protein product: CASSATGTHEQYF.

The gene calls are TRBV29-1 and TRBJ2-7; 11 bases are shared with TRBD2. The CDR3 contains 14 residues. J gave up 3 bases and V 4 bases, and 5 bases lay outside the gene matches. Germline CDR1 and CDR2: SQVTM and ANQGSEA. DNA of the CDR3: TGCAGCGTTGCCCGACTAGCGGGGCACTACGAGCAGTACTTC. Translating gives CSVARLAGHYEQYF.

The chain joins TRBV4-2 to TRBJ2-7; TRBD2 matches at 9 bases. The CDR3 is 15 amino acids. Looked up from germline, CDR1 is LGHNA and CDR2 is YNFKEQ. Losses at the gene ends were 5 bases for V and 1 base for J; bases not matched to a gene: 6. CDR3 amino acids: CASSLKTSGSYEQYF. The CDR3 DNA follows: TGTGCCAGCAGCTTGAAGACTAGCGGTTCCTACGAGCAGTACTTC.

This chain joins TRBV2 and TRBJ2-1, with 7 bases identical to TRBD1. From germline, CDR1 is SNHLY and CDR2 FYNNEI. The length of the CDR3 is 12 residues. With 5 bases clipped from V and 7 bases from J, the junction kept 2 bases outside the gene matches. The CDR3 nucleotides read TGTGCCAGCAGTACAGGGGCAAATGAGCAGTTCTTC. Its protein product is CASSTGANEQFF.

On this clone itself: In the same sample, other DNA sequences code for this CDR3. The chain's CDR3 is CASFRDGAYEQYF. The DNA for the CDR3 is TGTGCCAGCTTCCGGGACGGAGCCTACGAGCAGTACTTC. The chain combines TRBV28 with TRBJ2-7; D possibly matches TRBD1 or TRBD2 (5 bases each). V lost 8 bases, J lost 2 bases, and 13 bases lay in between. In germline, CDR1 is MDHEN, CDR2 SYDVKM. The CDR3 covers 13 residues.

The rearrangement uses TRBV11-3 and TRBJ1-1; D perhaps matches TRBD1 (5 bases). V shed 5 bases and J shed 5 bases, with 12 bases lying between them. The CDR3 loop spans 13 amino acids. CDR1 is SGHNT, CDR2 YENEEA, per germline. The CDR3 DNA follows: TGTGCCAGCAGCGCCAGGGTCAATACTGAAGCTTTCTTT. Amino acids: CASSARVNTEAFF.

The gene calls are TRBV15 and TRBJ1-2, with TRBD1 identical over 7 bases. Unmatched junction bases numbered 10, after V lost 3 bases and J lost 0 bases. The germline CDR1 and CDR2 sequences are LNHNV and YYDKDF (reference sequence). The CDR3 contains 17 residues. CDR3 sequence: CATSRTGTERSNYGYTF. In DNA, the CDR3 is TGTGCCACCAGCAGGACAGGGACAGAACGCTCTAACTATGGCTACACCTTC. The variable domain in full, with the rest retrieved from reference TRBV15 and TRBJ1-2, is DAMVIQNPRYQVTQFGKPVTLSCSQTLNHNVMYWYQQKSSQAPKLLFHYYDKDFNNEADTPDNFQSRRPNTSFCFLDIRSPGLGDTAMYLCATSRTGTERSNYGYTFGSGTRLTVV.

V gene TRBV4-3 combines with J gene TRBJ1-4; D not resolved. The CDR3 runs 13 residues. CDR1 is LGHNA and CDR2 is YSLEER in the germline V gene. V lost 0 bases, J lost 10 bases, and 9 bases lay in between. CDR3 residues: CASSQDRSGKLFF. In DNA form, the CDR3 reads TGCGCCAGCAGCCAAGATCGGTCGGGAAAACTGTTTTTT.

This chain uses TRBV6-1 with TRBJ2-3, with TRBD2 matching 12 bases. Per germline, CDR1 MNHNS and CDR2 SASEGT. CDR3 length: 17 residues. V lost 0 bases, J lost 6 bases, and 7 bases stayed unmatched. CDR3 protein: CASSEAWTSGVRDTQYF. DNA for the CDR3: TGTGCCAGCAGTGAAGCCTGGACTAGCGGGGTTCGGGATACGCAGTATTTT.

This clone showed up just a few times. The chain couples TRBV4-1 to TRBJ1-2; no clear D. The CDR3 totals 13 residues. V was shortened by 0 bases and J by 6 bases, with 8 bases between the two germline ends. Germline lookup yields CDR1 MGHRA and CDR2 YSYEKL. For the CDR3, the DNA is TGCGCCAGCAGCCAAGACCGGACGGATGGCTACACCTTC. As protein: CASSQDRTDGYTF.

The sample holds a few counts of this clone. One end of the junction is discordant with germline, which a read error may explain. The chain joins TRBV5-5 to TRBJ2-7, with 12 positions matching TRBD1. The CDR3 covers 15 residues. Germline CDR1 reads SGHKS; CDR2 reads YYEKEE (reference sequence). The chain's CDR3 is CASSQRGQGADEQYF. CDR3 DNA: TGCGCCAGCAGCCAACGGGGACAGGGGGCTGACGAGCAGTACTTC. Full variable domain (outside the CDR3, taken from reference TRBV5-5 and TRBJ2-7): DAGVTQSPTHLIKTRGQQVTLRCSPISGHKSVSWYQQVLGQGPQFIFQYYEKEERGRGNFPDRFSARQFPNYSSELNVNALLLGDSALYLCASSQRGQGADEQYFGPGTRLTVT.

The chain has TRBV11-3 and TRBJ2-5; the D is unclear. Germline V CDR1 and CDR2: SGHNT, YENEEA. V lost 5 bases and J 1 base, leaving 17 bases between the germline ends. CDR3 size: 16 residues. The CDR3 loop is CASSVLSRGGQETQYF. The DNA for the CDR3 is TGTGCCAGCAGCGTCTTGTCTAGAGGCGGCCAAGAGACCCAGTACTTC.